This entry features one T cell receptor (beta chain) sequence. This sample is drawn from a study of blood T cell repertoires in COVID-19. At the level of the study: The samples span acute and convalescent COVID-19 from the United States, Italy and Spain. T cells, B-cell-depleted T cells, or PBMCs provided the cDNA or gDNA that served as material.

Source study methods: Amplification with reference gene primers provided the estimates of nucleated cell counts. The method was immunoSEQ multiplex PCR; TCRdb's version includes in-frame clones alone and lacks a portion of them. For V, J and clone size, that table is used; D and trimming come from the DNA. The profile shows around 160,000 clones, approximately 91% of them singletons. Germline V CDR1 and CDR2: SGHRS, YFSETQ. The CDR3 is made up of 16 amino acids. V lost 7 bases and J lost 1; bases outside the gene matches: 7. This sequence originates from a man younger than 35 with acute or convalescent COVID-19. Sequencing was carried out using peripheral blood. The V call is TRBV5-1, the J call TRBJ2-2, with 10 bases identical to TRBD2. This chain's CDR3 is CASRWTSGVNTGELFF. The CDR3 DNA follows: TGCGCCAGCCGATGGACTAGCGGCGTGAACACCGGGGAGCTGTTTTTT.